The sequence of this T cell receptor (beta chain) was determined in a study of blood T cell repertoires in COVID-19. As for the study in general: Samples representing acute and convalescent COVID-19 were sourced from the United States, Italy and Spain. Sources were T cells, B-cell-depleted T cells, or PBMCs; the material itself was cDNA or gDNA.

Trimming removed 0 bases from V and 3 bases from J; junction bases left unmatched: 5. This CDR3 has 15 residues. CDR1 and CDR2 from the germline V gene are SGHNT and YYREEE (reference sequence). Per the authors' pipeline: Reference gene primer amplification gave estimated nucleated cell counts. The data were produced by immunoSEQ multiplex PCR, yet TCRdb's version contains in-frame clones alone and is incomplete. For V, J and clone size, that table is used; D and trimming come from the DNA. This sample yields some 150,000 clones, of which 81% are seen a single time; 8.4% belongs to the top ten. The receptor was derived from a woman aged 60-75 years with active or convalescent COVID-19. The material sequenced was peripheral blood. This chain links TRBV5-4 with TRBJ1-1; 7 bases map to TRBD1. CDR3 region: CASSLGSGGYTEAFF. For the CDR3, the DNA is TGTGCCAGCAGCTTGGGGTCAGGGGGGTACACTGAAGCTTTCTTT.